The 5 T cell receptor beta chains below all came from one sample that was sequenced in a study of cytomegalovirus exposure and HLA in healthy donors. PCR involved 60 Vbeta and 13 Jbeta primers. Measured with immunoSEQ multiplex PCR; TCRdb has only the in-frame clones, and not every one. The profile shows about 200,000 clones, roughly 77% of them singletons. The sequenced sample was PBMCs. These TCRs come from a male donor in good health and CMV-seropositive.

The chain joins TRBV7-2 to TRBJ2-5, with D possibly TRBD2 on 6 matching bases. The CDR3 length is 13 residues. The V and J ends lost 1 base and 4 bases respectively, with 7 bases between them. CDR1 SGHTA and CDR2 FQGNSA come from the germline V gene. The CDR3: CASSLVGGETQYF. The CDR3 bases are TGTGCCAGCAGCTTAGTCGGGGGAGAGACCCAGTACTTC.

Comment on this clone: A read error may produce the germline difference seen at one junction end. The chain employs TRBV7-2 and TRBJ2-3; 11 positions match TRBD2. The CDR3 runs 14 residues. Germline V lookup: CDR1 SGHTA, CDR2 FQGNSA. CDR3 sequence: CASSLVTSGVMSDF. Written as DNA, the CDR3 is TGTGCCAGCAGCTTAGTGACTAGCGGGGTCATGTCGGATTTT.

The chain joins TRBV4-3 to TRBJ1-2; D unresolved. The CDR3 consists of 13 residues. The germline V and J ends were trimmed by 4 bases and 1 base, with 7 bases remaining between them. Per germline, CDR1 LGHNA and CDR2 YSLEER. The CDR3 region is CASSRDRNYGYTF. In nucleotides, the CDR3 is TGCGCCAGCAGCCGAGACCGTAACTATGGCTACACCTTC.

This chain uses TRBV7-3 with TRBJ2-5; possible D gene TRBD1, 6 bases. Germline V CDR1 and CDR2: SGHTA, FQGTGA. CDR3 length: 12 amino acids. The V end lost 5 bases, the J end lost 5 bases, and 9 bases lay between the germline ends. The CDR3 sequence is CASSPQGETQYF. The CDR3 DNA sequence: TGTGCCAGCAGCCCTCAGGGGGAGACCCAGTACTTC.

The rearrangement joins TRBV27 to TRBJ1-6; D gene ambiguous. This CDR3 spans 14 amino acids. Germline-derived CDR1 and CDR2 are MNHEY and SMNVEV (reference sequence). Between the trimmed V and J ends, which lost 6 bases and 9 bases, there was a span of 15 bases. CDR3 sequence reads: CASRAGSLGSPLHF. CDR3 nucleotide sequence: TGTGCCAGCAGGGCAGGATCTTTGGGTTCACCCCTCCACTTT.